Listed here are 10 T cell receptor beta chains from one sample, sequenced in a study of metastatic and nonmetastatic thyroid tumors. Patients underwent thyroid surgery, and none had received any treatment before it. TCRdb called clones again from the PCR reads with MiXCR. Among about 38,000 clones listed, roughly 50% were seen once. Sequenced input: tumor tissue. All receptors come from a male donor with papillary thyroid cancer or a benign thyroid nodule (not recorded which). Some clones in this sample may be carry-over from other donors' samples.

The rearrangement joins TRBV6-1 to TRBJ2-3; TRBD1 aligns across 8 bases. This CDR3 spans 16 amino acids. The germline V gene has CDR1 MNHNS and CDR2 SASEGT. The V and J ends lost 5 bases and 4 bases, in that order; junction bases with no gene match: 11. This chain's CDR3 is CASSNGPDRVSDTQYF. CDR3 bases: TGTGCCAGCAGTAACGGTCCGGACAGGGTATCAGATACGCAGTATTTT.

As concerns this clone: The junction and the germline gene differ at one end; a read error may be behind it. V usage is TRBV28 and J usage is TRBJ1-2; 7 bases agree with TRBD1. Per the germline V gene, CDR1 is MDHEN and CDR2 is SYDVKM. This CDR3 region has 20 residues. The CDR3 nucleotides are TGTGCCAGCAGTTCATCTGTTGTCCGATATGTCCAGGGGGGTGAAGATGGTTACACCTTC. As protein: CASSSSVVRYVQGGEDGYTF.

This clone was seen only a few times. V and J are TRBV10-3 and TRBJ1-1; 8 nucleotides match TRBD1. The germline gives CDR1 ENHRY, CDR2 SYGVKD. J was trimmed by 3 bases and V by 6 bases; bases with no gene match: 3. CDR3 length: 13 residues. The CDR3 DNA reads TGTGCCATCAGCCAGGGGGCACACACTGAAGCTTTCTTT. Protein product: CAISQGAHTEAFF.

This clone was observed a few times. This chain uses TRBV6-5 with TRBJ1-5, with 7 bases lining up with TRBD1. Losses at the gene ends were 2 bases for V and 4 bases for J; bases not matched to a gene: 5. Looked up from germline, CDR1 is MNHEY and CDR2 is SVGAGI. This CDR3 has 15 residues. CDR3 sequence: CASSYDRARNQPQHF. CDR3 nucleotides: TGTGCCAGCAGTTACGACAGGGCACGTAATCAGCCCCAGCATTTT.

This clone has a handful of counts. The V gene is TRBV6-1, the J gene TRBJ1-6, with D possibly matching TRBD1 (5 bases). This CDR3 is 15 amino acids long. Germline CDR1 and CDR2: MNHNS and SASEGT. Between the trimmed V and J ends, which lost 1 base and 9 bases, there was a span of 13 bases. As DNA, the CDR3 is TGTGCCAGCAGTGAAGTGACAGAAGGTAGTTCACCCCTCCACTTT. This encodes CASSEVTEGSSPLHF.

Notes on this clone: A junction end diverges from the germline sequence, so it may reflect a read error. The chain couples TRBV30 to TRBJ1-1, with D perhaps TRBD1 (5 bases). The CDR3 sequence is 12 residues long. Germline lookup yields CDR1 GTSNPN and CDR2 SVGIG (reference sequence). Here the CDR3 DNA reads TGTGCCTTGAGTCCTACAGGACCTGAAGCTTTCTTT. Translation gives CALSPTGPEAFF.

This clone occurred once. The V call is TRBV11-2, the J call TRBJ2-1; TRBD2 matches 12 bases. The CDR3 sequence is 16 residues long. Per the germline V gene, CDR1 is SGHAT and CDR2 is FQNNGV. J lost 9 bases, V lost 0 bases, and 6 bases had no gene match. CDR3: CASSLDRASGRVEQFF. The CDR3 DNA reads as TGTGCCAGCAGCTTAGATAGGGCTAGCGGGAGGGTTGAGCAGTTCTTC.

The chain is built from TRBV20-1 and TRBJ2-2, with TRBD1 matching over 7 bases. Germline loops: CDR1 DFQATT, CDR2 SNEGSKA (reference sequence). This CDR3 is built from 16 residues. V shed 0 bases and J 0 bases; nucleotides not matched to a gene: 4. CDR3 coding DNA: TGCAGTGCTAGAGATTACAGGGGCCCGAACACCGGGGAGCTGTTTTTT. Its protein is CSARDYRGPNTGELFF.

This clone came up a few times. The V gene is TRBV6-1, the J gene TRBJ1-2; no clear D gene. Looked up from germline, CDR1 is MNHNS and CDR2 is SASEGT. Trimming left V 8 bases short and J 2 bases short, with 15 bases between. The CDR3 extends over 14 amino acids. CDR3 bases: TGTGCCAGCTCCTCAGGCCTTACAAACTATGGCTACACCTTC. Translation: CASSSGLTNYGYTF.

By proportion, this clone is medium-sized (0.01 to 0.1%). The genes are TRBV4-2 and TRBJ2-7; 9 bases map to TRBD2. Germline-derived CDR1 and CDR2 are LGHNA and YNFKEQ. V was pared by 0 bases and J by 0 bases, with 0 bases of the junction left unmatched. The CDR3 covers 15 residues. The CDR3 spells CASSQETSGSYEQYF. The CDR3 DNA follows: TGTGCCAGCAGCCAAGAGACTAGCGGCTCCTACGAGCAGTACTTC.